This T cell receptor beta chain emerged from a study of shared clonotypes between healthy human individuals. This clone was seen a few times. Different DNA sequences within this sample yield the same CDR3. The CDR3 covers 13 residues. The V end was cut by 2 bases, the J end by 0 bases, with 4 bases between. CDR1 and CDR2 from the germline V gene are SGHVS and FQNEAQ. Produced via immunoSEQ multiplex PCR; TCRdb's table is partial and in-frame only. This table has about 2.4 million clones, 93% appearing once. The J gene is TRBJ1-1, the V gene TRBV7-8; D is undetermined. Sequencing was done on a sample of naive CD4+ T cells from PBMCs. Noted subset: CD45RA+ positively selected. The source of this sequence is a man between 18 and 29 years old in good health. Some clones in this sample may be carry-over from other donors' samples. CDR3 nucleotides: TGTGCCAGCAGCTTACTGATGAACACTGAAGCTTTCTTT. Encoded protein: CASSLLMNTEAFF.